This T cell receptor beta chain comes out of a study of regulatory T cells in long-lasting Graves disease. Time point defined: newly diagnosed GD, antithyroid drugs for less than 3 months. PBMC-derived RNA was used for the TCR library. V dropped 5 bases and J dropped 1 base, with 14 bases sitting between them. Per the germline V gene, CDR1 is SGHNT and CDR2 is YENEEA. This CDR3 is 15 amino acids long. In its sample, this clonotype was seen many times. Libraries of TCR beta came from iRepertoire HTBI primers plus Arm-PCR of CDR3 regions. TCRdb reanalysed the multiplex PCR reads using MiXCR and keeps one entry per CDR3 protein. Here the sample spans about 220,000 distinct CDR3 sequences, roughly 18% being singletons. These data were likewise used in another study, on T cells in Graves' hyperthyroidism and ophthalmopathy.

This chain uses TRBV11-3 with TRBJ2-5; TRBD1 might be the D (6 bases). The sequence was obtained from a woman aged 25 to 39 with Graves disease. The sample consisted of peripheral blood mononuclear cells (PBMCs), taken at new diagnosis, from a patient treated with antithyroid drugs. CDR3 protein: CASSVSGAPQETQYF. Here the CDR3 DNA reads TGTGCCAGCAGCGTCTCAGGGGCCCCCCAAGAGACCCAGTACTTC. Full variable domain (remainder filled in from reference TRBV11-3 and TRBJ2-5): EAGVVQSPRYKIIEKKQPVAFWCNPISGHNTLYWYLQNLGQGPELLIRYENEEAVDDSQLPKDRFSAERLKGVDSTLKIQPAELGDSAVYLCASSVSGAPQETQYFGPGTRLLVL.